Shown below are 17 T cell receptor beta chains from a single sample sequenced in a study of blood T cell repertoires in COVID-19. The method was immunoSEQ multiplex PCR; TCRdb's version includes in-frame clones alone and lacks a portion of them. The sample includes some 130,000 clones, roughly 80% of them seen just once. The sequencing sample was made of peripheral blood. Every receptor here comes from a man in his 70s with acute or convalescent COVID-19.

The rearrangement uses TRBV3-1 (or the pseudogene TRBV3-2) and TRBJ2-3, with D perhaps TRBD2 (5 bases). Between the trimmed V and J ends, which lost 5 bases and 1 base, there was a span of 10 bases. The CDR3 extends over 14 amino acids. Germline CDR1 is LGHDT and CDR2 is YNNKEL (reference sequence). This CDR3 is CASSEGAGTDTQYF. The DNA for the CDR3 is TGTGCCAGCAGCGAAGGAGCGGGCACAGATACGCAGTATTTT.

In this sample, this clone turned up once. The chain carries TRBV12-5 and TRBJ1-5, with D maybe TRBD1 (6 bases). Trimming shortened V by 1 base and J by 7 bases, and 14 bases separated the two germline ends. Germline V gene data show CDR1 as LGHNT and CDR2 as FRNRAP. This CDR3 comprises 15 residues. CDR3 sequence reads: CASGLDARQDQPQHF. DNA for the CDR3: TGTGCTAGTGGTTTGGATGCTAGACAGGACCAGCCCCAGCATTTT.

The chain is built from TRBV29-1 and TRBJ1-2, with 7 bases aligning to TRBD1. The J segment lost 6 bases and the V segment lost 7 bases, leaving 8 bases of the junction unmatched. The CDR3 has 12 amino acids. The germline gives CDR1 SQVTM, CDR2 ANQGSEA. The CDR3 coding sequence is TGCAGCGGAGACAGGGTGGGCCATGGCTACACCTTC. Protein sequence: CSGDRVGHGYTF.

With regard to this clone: One end of the junction is discordant with germline, which a read error may explain. The V call is TRBV7-7, the J call TRBJ2-3; TRBD1 aligns across 8 bases. CDR3 size: 17 residues. CDR1 and CDR2 (germline): SSHAT, FNYEAQ (reference sequence). The CDR3 region is CASSLGSAGGNTDTQYF. For the CDR3, the DNA is TGTGCTAGCAGCTTAGGTTCGGCAGGGGGCAACACAGATACGCAGTATTTT.

V is TRBV7-9 and J is TRBJ2-3; a weak D match, TRBD2 (5 bases). Looked up from germline, CDR1 is SEHNR and CDR2 is FQNEAQ (reference sequence). The CDR3 sequence is 13 residues long. V dropped 0 bases and J dropped 5 bases, with 6 bases sitting between them. The CDR3 spells CASSLASGDTQYF. The CDR3 DNA sequence: TGTGCCAGCAGCTTAGCAAGCGGAGATACGCAGTATTTT.

V and J are TRBV6-5 and TRBJ2-1, with a possible D match to TRBD2 (6 bases). The germline V gene encodes CDR1 MNHEY and CDR2 SVGAGI. V lost 6 bases, J lost 15 bases, and 21 bases lay in between. CDR3 size: 13 residues. In nucleotides, the CDR3 is TGTGCCAGCAGCCAACTTACACGGGACTTTGGGTTCTTC. It specifies CASSQLTRDFGFF.

In nucleotides, the CDR3 is TGTGCCAGCGCCCAGACTAGCGGGGGGGGTGATACGCAGTATTTT. Residues: CASAQTSGGGDTQYF. The chain recombines TRBV7-2 with TRBJ2-3; 14 nucleotides agree with TRBD2. J lost 6 bases, V lost 8 bases, and 7 bases had no gene match. CDR1 is SGHTA and CDR2 is FQGNSA in the germline V gene. This CDR3 contains 15 residues.

The J gene is TRBJ1-2, the V gene TRBV6-2 or TRBV6-3; TRBD1 might be the D (5 bases). Germline CDR1 MNHEY, CDR2 SVGEGT. The CDR3 spans 14 residues. Trimming pared 3 bases from V and 4 bases from J, leaving 12 bases between. The CDR3 DNA follows: TGTGCCAGCAGTTATGGGACTGGGGGCTATGGCTACACCTTC. It encodes CASSYGTGGYGYTF.

This sequence joins TRBV5-6 and TRBJ1-2, with 8 bases identical to TRBD1. The trim removed 1 base at V and 4 bases at J, leaving 6 bases unmatched. In germline, CDR1 is SGHDT, CDR2 YYEEEE. The CDR3 spans 15 residues. The CDR3 DNA reads TGTGCCAGCAGCTTGCAGCAGGGGGCTAGCTATGGCTACACCTTC. Translating it yields CASSLQQGASYGYTF.

The chain uses TRBV6-6 and TRBJ2-3; 9 bases are a match to TRBD2. Germline CDR1 MNHNY, CDR2 SVGAGI (reference sequence). The CDR3 covers 13 residues. Trimming removed 7 bases from V and 7 bases from J; junction bases left unmatched: 6. The CDR3 DNA reads as TGTGCCAGCACGGGCGGGGGGGCAAATACGCAGTATTTT. Protein sequence: CASTGGGANTQYF.

The rearrangement joins TRBV5-1 to TRBJ2-2; the match to TRBD1 covers 9 bases. Trimming cost V 4 bases and J 5 bases; bases outside gene matches: 6. Germline V lookup: CDR1 SGHRS, CDR2 YFSETQ. The CDR3 extends over 15 amino acids. The DNA of the CDR3 is TGCGCCAGCAGCGAAACCGGGACAGGGACCGGGGAGCTGTTTTTT. It codes for CASSETGTGTGELFF.

V is TRBV10-3 and J is TRBJ1-1; TRBD1 might be the D (6 bases). Trimming removed 9 bases at V and 5 bases at J, with 19 bases between. Germline CDR1 and CDR2: ENHRY and SYGVKD. The CDR3 has 14 residues. DNA for the CDR3: TGTGCCATGCGTGAACAGGGTGGGATGACTGAAGCTTTCTTT. It yields the protein CAMREQGGMTEAFF.

CDR3 nucleotides: TGTGCCAGCAGTTCCGAAGGGAGGTCCCTTAACTATGGCTACACCTTC. Encoded protein: CASSSEGRSLNYGYTF. The V gene is TRBV2, the J gene TRBJ1-2; no firm D call. The CDR3 spans 16 residues. V lost 5 bases to trimming and J lost 1 base, with 17 bases between them. Germline-derived CDR1 and CDR2 are SNHLY and FYNNEI.

The V gene is TRBV2, the J gene TRBJ1-6; unclear D gene. From germline, CDR1 is SNHLY and CDR2 FYNNEI. Between the trimmed V and J ends, which lost 8 bases and 8 bases, there was a span of 13 bases. The CDR3 extends over 13 amino acids. CDR3: CASGEAEDSPLHF. Here the CDR3 DNA reads TGTGCCAGCGGGGAGGCCGAAGATTCACCCCTCCACTTT.

This sequence joins TRBV4-2 and TRBJ1-4; D may be TRBD1 (6 bases). V was shortened by 1 base and J by 7 bases, with 19 bases between the two germline ends. CDR1 LGHNA and CDR2 YNFKEQ come from the germline V gene. The CDR3 is 17 amino acids. CDR3 in amino acids: CASSQGRAGAAAEKLFF. The CDR3 nucleotides are TGTGCCAGCAGCCAAGGGCGGGCAGGGGCGGCGGCTGAAAAACTGTTTTTT.

The V call is TRBV3-1 (or the pseudogene TRBV3-2), the J call TRBJ2-5; possibly TRBD2 for D (5 bases). The CDR3 has 16 amino acids. The V end lost 3 bases, the J end lost 4 bases, and 18 bases lay between the germline ends. CDR1 and CDR2 from the germline V gene are LGHDT and YNNKEL (reference sequence). CDR3 bases: TGTGCCAGCAGCCAGAGCGACTCGGGGTCGAGAGAGACCCAGTACTTC. This gives the protein CASSQSDSGSRETQYF.

This chain uses TRBV19 with TRBJ2-2, with 11 bases identical to TRBD2. CDR3 length: 16 amino acids. V was clipped by 5 bases and J by 1 base; unmatched bases: 3. Germline V gene lookup returns CDR1 LNHDA and CDR2 SQIVND (reference sequence). CDR3 region: CASSVLAGGNTGELFF. The CDR3 DNA reads TGTGCCAGTAGTGTCCTAGCGGGGGGGAACACCGGGGAGCTGTTTTTT.